This TCR beta chain emerged from a study of preoperative IRX-2 immunotherapy in early breast cancer. Germline V lookup: CDR1 SGHRS, CDR2 YFSETQ. The V end lost 0 bases, the J end lost 0 bases, and 6 bases lay between the germline ends. CDR3 length equals 15 residues. Specified treatment: preoperative locoregional IRX-2 cytokine immunotherapy. Samples came from a phase Ib trial of preoperative locoregional IRX-2 cytokine immunotherapy. Clones were read by immunoSEQ multiplex PCR, and TCRdb kept only the in-frame ones, dropping some. The table lists tens of thousands of clones, approximately 80% of them singletons.

The sample here was taken from a patient treated with IRX-2 immunotherapy. This sequence originates from a human donor with breast cancer. This rearrangement joins TRBV5-1 to TRBJ2-2, with D unresolved. The CDR3 nucleotides read TGCGCCAGCAGCTTGGTCGATGCGAACACCGGGGAGCTGTTTTTT. It translates to CASSLVDANTGELFF.